This record concerns one TCR beta chain sequence. This entry comes from a study of T cells in Graves' hyperthyroidism and ophthalmopathy. Amplification targeted TCR beta CDR3 regions from RNA transcripts. HTBI primers were employed in a first-round RT-PCR of the TCR CDR3. TCRdb re-derived calls from the multiplex PCR reads in MiXCR, one entry per CDR3 protein. The sample shows some 300,000 distinct CDR3 sequences, around a fifth of them seen only once. There are 14 residues in the CDR3. The V gene lost 5 bases and the J gene lost 0 bases, with 9 bases spanning the gap. CDR1 is SGDLS and CDR2 is YYNGEE in the germline V gene.

The source is a man aged 50 or older with Graves' ophthalmopathy. This chain links TRBV9 with TRBJ1-3; no definite D call. Sequencing was carried out using blood. The CDR3 here is CASRQSYSGNTIYF. CDR3 bases: TGTGCCAGCAGGCAGAGTTACTCTGGAAACACCATATATTTT.